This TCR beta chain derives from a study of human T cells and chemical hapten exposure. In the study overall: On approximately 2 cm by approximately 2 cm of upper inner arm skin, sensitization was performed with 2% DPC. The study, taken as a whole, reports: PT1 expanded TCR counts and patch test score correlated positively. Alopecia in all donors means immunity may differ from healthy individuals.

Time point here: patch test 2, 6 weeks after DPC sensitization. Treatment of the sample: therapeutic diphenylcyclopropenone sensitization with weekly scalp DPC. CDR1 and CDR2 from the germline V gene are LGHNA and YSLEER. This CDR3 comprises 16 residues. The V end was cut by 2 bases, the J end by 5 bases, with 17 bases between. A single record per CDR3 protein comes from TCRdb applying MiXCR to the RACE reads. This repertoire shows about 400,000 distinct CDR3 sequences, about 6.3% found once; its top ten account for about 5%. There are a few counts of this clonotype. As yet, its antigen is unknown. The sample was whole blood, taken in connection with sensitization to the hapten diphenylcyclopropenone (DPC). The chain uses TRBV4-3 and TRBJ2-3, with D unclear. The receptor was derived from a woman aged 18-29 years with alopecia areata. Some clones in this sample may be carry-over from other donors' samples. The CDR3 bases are TGCGCCAGCAGCCAATTTAGGATTACGAGTCGAGATACGCAGTATTTT. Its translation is CASSQFRITSRDTQYF.